The source of this T cell receptor (beta chain) is a study of blood T cell repertoires in COVID-19. Sequencing used immunoSEQ multiplex PCR; TCRdb keeps in-frame clones, though not all of them. The profile shows 150,000 to 200,000 clones, approximately 86% of them singletons. Germline assignment: CDR1 SGHTA and CDR2 FQGNSA. This CDR3 region has 15 residues. V was clipped by 6 bases and J by 7 bases; unmatched bases: 12. This clone came up once. The clonotype originates from a woman aged 55-69 years with acute COVID-19. Sequencing input: PBMCs or T cells enriched from blood (not recorded which). J is TRBJ2-4 and V is TRBV7-2; TRBD2 matches 7 bases. Here the CDR3 reads CASSLITGGLNIQYF. The CDR3 nucleotides are TGTGCCAGCAGTCTAATCACGGGGGGATTGAACATTCAGTACTTC.